This record concerns one TCR beta chain sequence. The source of the sample is a study of blood T cell repertoires in COVID-19. Study at large: From T cells, B-cell-depleted T cells, or PBMCs came the material, which was cDNA or gDNA.

This CDR3 region has 17 residues. V lost 2 bases, J lost 4 bases, and 8 bases stayed unmatched. Germline CDR1 reads KGHSH; CDR2 reads LQKENI. Here immunoSEQ multiplex PCR was the method, and the copy in TCRdb shows in-frame clones only, minus some. The repertoire holds fewer than 250,000 clones, with 75% to 85% as singletons. The chain has TRBV18 and TRBJ1-3, with 10 bases lining up with TRBD1. The source material was peripheral blood. This clonotype was obtained from a human donor in a cohort sampled during active COVID-19. The CDR3 loop is CASSPVSGQGTGNTIYF. CDR3 coding DNA: TGTGCCAGCTCACCAGTATCGGGACAGGGGACGGGAAACACCATATATTTT.